A single sample is the source of the 29 T cell receptor beta chains below, sequenced in a study of pediatric ulcerative colitis. Clones were read by immunoSEQ multiplex PCR, and TCRdb kept only the in-frame ones, dropping some. The sample has some 60,000 clones; around 80% are singletons. Sequenced input: blood. These receptor sequences come from a boy younger than 18 with moderate ulcerative colitis.

V gene TRBV4-1 combines with J gene TRBJ1-2; 7 nucleotides align to TRBD1. The CDR3 totals 14 residues. Germline V gene sequence: CDR1 MGHRA, CDR2 YSYEKL. V lost 2 bases and J lost 5; bases outside the gene matches: 5. The CDR3 loop is CASSQLQGQYGYTF. The CDR3 coding sequence is TGCGCCAGCAGCCAACTACAGGGGCAGTATGGCTACACCTTC.

This clone was observed a few times. Here the CDR3 reads CASSDLGNTIYF. In nucleotides, the CDR3 is TGCGCCAGCAGTGATCTTGGAAACACCATATATTTT. V is TRBV10-2 and J is TRBJ1-3; D is uncertain. The CDR3 is 12 amino acids. Looked up from germline, CDR1 is WSHSY and CDR2 is SAAADI. V was trimmed by 3 bases and J by 3 bases, leaving 3 bases between them.

About this clone itself: The identical CDR3 is also encoded by other nucleotide sequences in the sample. The chain joins TRBV9 to TRBJ1-2; maybe TRBD1 (6 bases). Looked up from germline, CDR1 is SGDLS and CDR2 is YYNGEE. Between the trimmed V and J ends, which lost 0 bases and 4 bases, there was a span of 7 bases. This CDR3 has 13 amino acids. CDR3 coding DNA: TGTGCCAGCAGCGTAGAGACAGGCTATGGCTACACCTTC. Protein: CASSVETGYGYTF.

The chain couples TRBV6-1 to TRBJ2-6; TRBD1 or TRBD2 may be the D gene (5 bases each). This CDR3 is 15 amino acids long. Trimming removed 6 bases from V and 0 bases from J, with 9 bases in between. CDR1 is MNHNS, CDR2 SASEGT, per germline. CDR3 DNA sequence: TGTGCCAGCAGAAATGGGGGCTCTGGGGCCAACGTCCTGACTTTC. It is translated as CASRNGGSGANVLTF.

This clone appeared once. This chain connects TRBV9 to TRBJ2-7; D is possibly TRBD1 or TRBD2 (5 bases each). CDR1 is SGDLS, CDR2 YYNGEE, per germline. Between the trimmed V and J ends, which lost 3 bases and 3 bases, there was a span of 7 bases. This CDR3 has 12 residues. CDR3 protein: CASSGDGYEQYF. The CDR3 DNA follows: TGTGCCAGCAGCGGGGACGGCTACGAGCAGTACTTC. Combining the CDR3 with reference TRBV9 and TRBJ2-7 gives the whole variable domain DSGVTQTPKHLITATGQRVTLRCSPRSGDLSVYWYQQSLDQGLQFLIQYYNGEERAKGNILERFSAQQFPDLHSELNLSSLELGDSALYFCASSGDGYEQYFGPGTRLTVT.

The V gene is TRBV19, the J gene TRBJ2-1; 10 nucleotides match TRBD1. CDR3 size: 18 residues. The J segment lost 6 bases and the V segment lost 8 bases, leaving 19 bases of the junction unmatched. Germline V CDR1 and CDR2: LNHDA, SQIVND (reference sequence). The CDR3 sequence: CASGPGTGVSGTSNEQFF. Here the CDR3 DNA reads TGTGCCAGTGGACCCGGGACAGGGGTTAGCGGTACATCCAATGAGCAGTTCTTC.

The V gene is TRBV6-1, the J gene TRBJ1-1; TRBD1 might be the D (6 bases). Germline CDR1 is MNHNS and CDR2 is SASEGT. Trimming left V 10 bases short and J 4 bases short, with 19 bases between. The CDR3 has 14 amino acids. The CDR3 is CATPRSQGGTEAFF. The CDR3 DNA reads as TGTGCCACCCCGAGGTCACAGGGCGGCACTGAAGCTTTCTTT.

Concerning this clone itself: The sample carries other DNA sequences with the same CDR3. The V call is TRBV5-1, the J call TRBJ2-1, with unresolved D. Germline V gives CDR1 SGHRS, CDR2 YFSETQ. This CDR3 comprises 11 residues. V lost 0 bases to trimming and J lost 7 bases, with 2 bases between them. CDR3 nucleotide sequence: TGCGCCAGCAGCTTGGGGAATGAGCAGTTCTTC. Protein sequence: CASSLGNEQFF.

V usage is TRBV27 and J usage is TRBJ2-5, with TRBD2 matching 7 bases. Germline-derived CDR1 and CDR2 are MNHEY and SMNVEV (reference sequence). The CDR3 has 16 residues. V lost 1 base, J lost 4 bases, and 9 bases stayed unmatched. CDR3 loop: CASSLFPGGWGETQYF. CDR3 bases: TGTGCCAGCAGTTTATTCCCGGGAGGATGGGGAGAGACCCAGTACTTC.

The genes are TRBV2 and TRBJ1-5; D gene unclear. V shed 4 bases and J shed 2 bases, with 9 bases lying between them. CDR3 size: 14 residues. CDR1 and CDR2 (germline): SNHLY, FYNNEI. Here the CDR3 DNA reads TGTGCCAGCAGTGTTAGGGAAGGCAATCAGCCCCAGCATTTT. Residues: CASSVREGNQPQHF.

V gene TRBV9 combines with J gene TRBJ2-1, with 7 bases that match TRBD1. The CDR3 loop spans 16 amino acids. The ends lost 2 bases at V and 6 bases at J; junction bases unmatched: 11. The germline V gene encodes CDR1 SGDLS and CDR2 YYNGEE. This CDR3 is CASSVQQGTLSNEQFF. As DNA, the CDR3 is TGTGCCAGCAGCGTCCAACAGGGGACCCTCAGCAATGAGCAGTTCTTC. Variable domain in full (rest from reference TRBV9 and TRBJ2-1): DSGVTQTPKHLITATGQRVTLRCSPRSGDLSVYWYQQSLDQGLQFLIQYYNGEERAKGNILERFSAQQFPDLHSELNLSSLELGDSALYFCASSVQQGTLSNEQFFGPGTRLTVL.

V gene TRBV7-8 combines with J gene TRBJ2-1; the match to TRBD2 covers 8 bases. The CDR3 extends over 16 amino acids. Germline CDR1 and CDR2: SGHVS and FQNEAQ. Trimming at V came to 1 base and at J to 4 bases, leaving 6 bases not matched to a gene. This chain's CDR3 is CASSLGQRGRYNEQFF. The DNA for the CDR3 is TGTGCCAGCAGCTTAGGTCAGCGGGGGCGATACAATGAGCAGTTCTTC.

This clone was counted a few times. The gene calls are TRBV4-1 and TRBJ1-5, with 7 bases lining up with TRBD1. Germline trimming cut 0 bases from V and 5 bases from J; bases unmatched to any gene: 4. Germline values: CDR1 MGHRA, CDR2 YSYEKL. The CDR3 is 15 amino acids. CDR3 DNA sequence: TGCGCCAGCAGCCAAGATAACAGGGGCGATCAGCCCCAGCATTTT. Protein sequence: CASSQDNRGDQPQHF.

This chain links TRBV4-1 with TRBJ2-5; D not certain. The CDR3 runs 12 residues. V lost 1 base and J lost 3, with 3 bases in between. CDR1 and CDR2 from the germline V gene are MGHRA and YSYEKL. The CDR3 nucleotides are TGCGCCAGCAGCCAAGTCGAAGAGACCCAGTACTTC. Amino acid sequence: CASSQVEETQYF.

By share, this clone ranks as medium-sized. In nucleotides, the CDR3 is TGTGCCAGCAGTGGGCAGACACCGAACACTGAAGCTTTCTTT. It yields the protein CASSGQTPNTEAFF. This chain links TRBV25-1 with TRBJ1-1; D ambiguous. The CDR3 contains 14 residues. The V and J ends lost 4 bases and 1 base respectively, with 10 bases between them. CDR1 and CDR2 (germline): MGHDK, SYGVNS.

The chain has TRBV7-9 and TRBJ2-3; 9 nucleotides match TRBD2. The germline V gene encodes CDR1 SEHNR and CDR2 FQNEAQ (reference sequence). V lost 3 bases, J lost 4 bases, and 5 bases stayed unmatched. The CDR3 loop spans 15 amino acids. In nucleotides, the CDR3 is TGTGCCAGCAGCTTTCTGGGACTAGCAGCAGATACGCAGTATTTT. Residues: CASSFLGLAADTQYF.

The rearrangement uses TRBV7-6 and TRBJ2-7, with 7 bases matching TRBD1. Trimming removed 5 bases from V and 3 bases from J; junction bases left unmatched: 4. CDR3 length: 13 amino acids. Per the germline V gene, CDR1 is SGHVS and CDR2 is FNYEAQ. The CDR3 region is CASSLGQVYEQYF. The CDR3 nucleotides read TGTGCCAGCAGCCTCGGACAGGTCTACGAGCAGTACTTC.

The V gene is TRBV15, the J gene TRBJ2-2, with D tentatively TRBD1 (5 bases). Between the trimmed V and J ends, which lost 2 bases and 1 base, there was a span of 14 bases. CDR1 is LNHNV and CDR2 is YYDKDF in the germline V gene (reference sequence). This CDR3 has 17 residues. CDR3 bases: TGTGCCACCAGCAGATCTTCGGGCAGGGTGAACACCGGGGAGCTGTTTTTT. It codes for CATSRSSGRVNTGELFF.

This clone was counted between two and nine times. The V and J genes are TRBV19 and TRBJ1-5; a possible D gene is TRBD1 (5 bases). The germline V and J ends were trimmed by 6 bases and 4 bases, with 13 bases remaining between them. The CDR3 sequence is 14 residues long. Germline CDR1 and CDR2: LNHDA and SQIVND (reference sequence). The CDR3 region has the DNA TGTGCCAGTAGCTGGCGGGGCCTTAATCAGCCCCAGCATTTT. Translation: CASSWRGLNQPQHF.

The V and J genes are TRBV6-5 and TRBJ1-5, with D possibly being TRBD1 (6 bases). This CDR3 spans 14 amino acids. Trimming took off 6 bases at V and 9 bases at J, with 18 bases between the two ends. The germline V gene encodes CDR1 MNHEY and CDR2 SVGAGI. As DNA, the CDR3 is TGTGCCAGCAGCCCCGACAGGACAAGTACGCCCCAGCATTTT. Translation: CASSPDRTSTPQHF.

The table lists this clone with a count of one. The chain has TRBV5-1 and TRBJ1-3; the D gene is possibly TRBD1 (5 bases). Trimming stripped 4 bases from V and 2 bases from J, with 13 bases between. This CDR3 contains 15 residues. The germline V gene has CDR1 SGHRS and CDR2 YFSETQ. This chain's CDR3 is CASSPRTLPGNTIYF. Here the CDR3 DNA reads TGCGCCAGCAGCCCTCGGACATTGCCTGGAAACACCATATATTTT.

The chain combines TRBV29-1 with TRBJ2-7, with TRBD1 as a possible D gene (5 bases). The V and J ends lost 6 bases and 0 bases respectively, with 12 bases between them. In germline, CDR1 is SQVTM, CDR2 ANQGSEA. This CDR3 has 13 amino acids. CDR3: CSVKDTNSYEQYF. DNA for the CDR3: TGCAGCGTGAAGGACACCAACTCCTACGAGCAGTACTTC.

V and J are TRBV5-1 and TRBJ1-1; no firm D call. In germline, CDR1 is SGHRS, CDR2 YFSETQ. The CDR3 spans 16 residues. V gave up 2 bases and J gave up 0 bases, with 14 bases separating them. CDR3 sequence: CASSFGQINMNTEAFF. The CDR3 region has the DNA TGCGCCAGCAGCTTTGGTCAGATTAACATGAACACTGAAGCTTTCTTT.

The genes are TRBV5-1 and TRBJ2-2; D ambiguous. Germline lookup yields CDR1 SGHRS and CDR2 YFSETQ. The CDR3 has 13 amino acids. V lost 4 bases and J lost 6, with 10 bases in between. The CDR3 here is CASSPLSAGELFF. As DNA, the CDR3 is TGCGCCAGCAGCCCTCTGTCGGCCGGGGAGCTGTTTTTT.

The sample holds a few counts of this clone. The chain recombines TRBV5-5 with TRBJ1-1; D is perhaps TRBD1 (6 bases). The V and J ends lost 0 bases and 4 bases respectively, with 10 bases between them. CDR3 length: 14 amino acids. CDR1 and CDR2 from the germline V gene are SGHKS and YYEKEE (reference sequence). CDR3 loop: CASSLDQGITEAFF. In DNA form, the CDR3 reads TGTGCCAGCAGCTTGGATCAGGGGATCACTGAAGCTTTCTTT.

V usage is TRBV2 and J usage is TRBJ2-7, with D perhaps TRBD1 (6 bases). This CDR3 has 15 amino acids. The germline V gene has CDR1 SNHLY and CDR2 FYNNEI. Trimming stripped 3 bases from V and 4 bases from J, with 16 bases between. Here the CDR3 DNA reads TGTGCCAGCAGTGAGGGGGCAATTTTAGTTTACGAGCAGTACTTC. Its protein product is CASSEGAILVYEQYF.

V and J are TRBV7-3 and TRBJ1-1; a possible D gene is TRBD1 (5 bases). Germline lookup yields CDR1 SGHTA and CDR2 FQGTGA. V was shortened by 3 bases and J by 5 bases, with 22 bases between the two germline ends. The CDR3 extends over 17 amino acids. This CDR3 reads CASSFLPSRGPFTEAFF. CDR3 coding DNA: TGTGCCAGCAGCTTCCTTCCCAGCCGGGGACCGTTTACTGAAGCTTTCTTT.

The chain has TRBV18 and TRBJ2-7; 9 positions match TRBD1. The CDR3 is made up of 15 amino acids. Germline V gene lookup returns CDR1 KGHSH and CDR2 LQKENI. V trimming: 3 bases; J trimming: 6 bases; junction bases outside the gene matches: 9. CDR3 amino acids: CASSPGRQGGSEQYF. CDR3 DNA sequence: TGTGCCAGCTCACCGGGGAGACAGGGGGGCTCCGAGCAGTACTTC.

The rearrangement joins TRBV5-1 to TRBJ2-1; D is possibly TRBD1 (5 bases). V was pared by 4 bases and J by 4 bases, with 12 bases between. Germline V gene data show CDR1 as SGHRS and CDR2 as YFSETQ. The CDR3 is 14 residues long. The CDR3 DNA is TGCGCCAGCAGCGATCCACCAGGGTACAATGAGCAGTTCTTC. Protein sequence: CASSDPPGYNEQFF.